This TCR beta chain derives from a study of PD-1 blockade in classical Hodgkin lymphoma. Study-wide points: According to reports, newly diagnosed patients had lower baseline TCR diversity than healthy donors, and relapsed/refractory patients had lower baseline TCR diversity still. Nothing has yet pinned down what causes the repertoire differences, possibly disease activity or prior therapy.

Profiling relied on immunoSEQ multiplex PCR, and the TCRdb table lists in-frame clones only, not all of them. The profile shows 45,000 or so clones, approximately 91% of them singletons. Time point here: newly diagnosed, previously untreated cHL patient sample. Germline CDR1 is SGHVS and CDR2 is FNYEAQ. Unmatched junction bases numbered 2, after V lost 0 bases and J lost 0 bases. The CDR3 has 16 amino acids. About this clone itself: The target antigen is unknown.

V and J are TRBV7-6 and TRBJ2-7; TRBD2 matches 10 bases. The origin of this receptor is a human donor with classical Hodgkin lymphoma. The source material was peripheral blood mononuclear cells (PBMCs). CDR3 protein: CASSLASSGSSYEQYF. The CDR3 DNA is TGTGCCAGCAGCTTAGCTTCTAGCGGGAGCTCCTACGAGCAGTACTTC. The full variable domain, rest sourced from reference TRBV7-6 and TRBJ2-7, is GAGVSQSPRYKVTKRGQDVALRCDPISGHVSLYWYRQALGQGPEFLTYFNYEAQQDKSGLPNDRFSAERPEGSISTLTIQRTEQRDSAMYRCASSLASSGSSYEQYFGPGTRLTVT.